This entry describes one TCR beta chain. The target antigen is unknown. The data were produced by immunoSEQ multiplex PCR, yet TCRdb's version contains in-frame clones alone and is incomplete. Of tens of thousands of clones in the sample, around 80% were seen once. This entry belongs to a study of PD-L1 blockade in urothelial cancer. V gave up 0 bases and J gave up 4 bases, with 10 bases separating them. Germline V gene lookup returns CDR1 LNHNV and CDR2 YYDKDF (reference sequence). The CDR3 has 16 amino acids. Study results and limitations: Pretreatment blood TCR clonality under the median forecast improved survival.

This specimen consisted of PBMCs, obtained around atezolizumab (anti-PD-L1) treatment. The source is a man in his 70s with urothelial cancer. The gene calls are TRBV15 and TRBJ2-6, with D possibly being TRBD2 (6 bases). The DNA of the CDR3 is TGTGCCACCAGCAGAGATGGGGGGTTGGGGGCCAACGTCCTGACTTTC. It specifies CATSRDGGLGANVLTF.